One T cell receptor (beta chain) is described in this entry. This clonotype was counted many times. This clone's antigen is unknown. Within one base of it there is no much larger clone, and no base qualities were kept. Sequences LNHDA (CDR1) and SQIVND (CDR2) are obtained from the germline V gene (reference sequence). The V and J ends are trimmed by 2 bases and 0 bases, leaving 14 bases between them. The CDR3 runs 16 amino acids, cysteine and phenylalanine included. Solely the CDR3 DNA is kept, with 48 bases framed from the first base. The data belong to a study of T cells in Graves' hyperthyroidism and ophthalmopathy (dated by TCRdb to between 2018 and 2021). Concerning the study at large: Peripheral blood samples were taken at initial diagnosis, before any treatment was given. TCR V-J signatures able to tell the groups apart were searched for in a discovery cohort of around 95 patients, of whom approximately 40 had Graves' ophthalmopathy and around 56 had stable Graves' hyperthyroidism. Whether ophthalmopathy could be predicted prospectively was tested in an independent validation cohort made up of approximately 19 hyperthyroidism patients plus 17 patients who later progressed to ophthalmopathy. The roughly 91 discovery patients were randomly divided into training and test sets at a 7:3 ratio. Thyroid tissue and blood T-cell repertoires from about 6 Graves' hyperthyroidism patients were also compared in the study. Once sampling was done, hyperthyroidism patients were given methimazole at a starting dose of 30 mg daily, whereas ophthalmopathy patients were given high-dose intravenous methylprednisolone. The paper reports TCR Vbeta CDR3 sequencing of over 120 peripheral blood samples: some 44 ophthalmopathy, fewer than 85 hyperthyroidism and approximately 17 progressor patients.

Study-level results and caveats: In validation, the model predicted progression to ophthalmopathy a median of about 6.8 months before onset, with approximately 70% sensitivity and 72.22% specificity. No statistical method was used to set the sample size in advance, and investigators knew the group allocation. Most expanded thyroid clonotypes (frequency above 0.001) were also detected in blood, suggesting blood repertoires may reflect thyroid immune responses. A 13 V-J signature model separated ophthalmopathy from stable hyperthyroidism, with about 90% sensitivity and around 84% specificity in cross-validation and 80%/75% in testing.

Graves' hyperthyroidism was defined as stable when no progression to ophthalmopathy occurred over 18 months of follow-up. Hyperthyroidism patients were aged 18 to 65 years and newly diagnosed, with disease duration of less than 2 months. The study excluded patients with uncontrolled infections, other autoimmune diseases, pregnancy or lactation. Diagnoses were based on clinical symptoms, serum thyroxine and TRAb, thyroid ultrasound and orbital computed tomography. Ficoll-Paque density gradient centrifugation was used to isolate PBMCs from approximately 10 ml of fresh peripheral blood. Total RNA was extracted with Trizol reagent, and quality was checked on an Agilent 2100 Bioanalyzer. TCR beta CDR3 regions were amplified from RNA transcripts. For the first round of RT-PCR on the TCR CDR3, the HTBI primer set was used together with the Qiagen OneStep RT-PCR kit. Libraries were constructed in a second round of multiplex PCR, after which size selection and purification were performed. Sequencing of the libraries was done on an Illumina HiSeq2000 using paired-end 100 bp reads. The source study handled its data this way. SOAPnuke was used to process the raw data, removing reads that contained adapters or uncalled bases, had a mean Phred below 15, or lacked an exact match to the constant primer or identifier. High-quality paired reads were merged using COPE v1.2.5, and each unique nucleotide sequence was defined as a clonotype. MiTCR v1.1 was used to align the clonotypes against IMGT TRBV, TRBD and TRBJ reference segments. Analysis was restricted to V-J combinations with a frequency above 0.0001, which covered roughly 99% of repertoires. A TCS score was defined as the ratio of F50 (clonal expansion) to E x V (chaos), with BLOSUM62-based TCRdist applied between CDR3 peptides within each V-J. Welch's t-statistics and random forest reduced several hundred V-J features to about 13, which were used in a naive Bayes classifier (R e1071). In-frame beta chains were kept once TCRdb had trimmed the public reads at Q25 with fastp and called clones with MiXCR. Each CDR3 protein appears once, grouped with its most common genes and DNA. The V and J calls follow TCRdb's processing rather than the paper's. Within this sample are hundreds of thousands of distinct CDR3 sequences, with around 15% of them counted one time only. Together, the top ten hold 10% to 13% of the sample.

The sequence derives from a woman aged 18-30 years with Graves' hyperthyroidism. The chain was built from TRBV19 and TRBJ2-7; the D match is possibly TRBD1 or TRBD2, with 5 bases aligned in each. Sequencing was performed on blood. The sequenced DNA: TGTGCCAGTAGTATATCCGGGGCCAGTACCTCCTACGAGCAGTACTTC. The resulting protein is CASSISGASTSYEQYF.